The 23 T cell receptor beta chains below were found in one sample sequenced in a study of cytomegalovirus exposure and HLA in healthy donors. A multiplex PCR was run with 60 Vbeta primers and 13 Jbeta primers. The method was immunoSEQ multiplex PCR; TCRdb's version includes in-frame clones alone and lacks a portion of them. The table lists about 150,000 clones, 70% to 80% of them singletons. Specimen: PBMCs. Source of these receptors: a young man in good health and CMV-seronegative.

Remarks on this clone: Other DNA sequences in the sample encode the same CDR3. The chain employs TRBV2 and TRBJ2-2; D not certain. Germline values: CDR1 SNHLY, CDR2 FYNNEI. This CDR3 contains 11 residues. Trimming cost V 6 bases and J 6 bases, with 5 bases left between them. CDR3 in amino acids: CASRGAGELFF. As DNA, the CDR3 is TGTGCCAGCAGGGGCGCCGGGGAGCTGTTTTTT.

The chain has TRBV7-7 and TRBJ2-5; TRBD1 matches 10 bases. The J segment lost 5 bases and the V segment lost 5 bases, leaving 2 bases of the junction unmatched. The CDR3 is 13 amino acids. Germline values: CDR1 SSHAT, CDR2 FNYEAQ (reference sequence). CDR3: CASSADRGETQYF. In DNA form, the CDR3 reads TGTGCCAGCAGCGCGGACAGGGGGGAGACCCAGTACTTC.

V gene TRBV5-4 combines with J gene TRBJ2-5, with D maybe TRBD1 (6 bases). The DNA end is more similar to TRBJ2-7, so the J call may be wrong. Germline lookup yields CDR1 SGHNT and CDR2 YYREEE (reference sequence). The CDR3 loop spans 14 amino acids. CDR3 bases: TGTGCCAGCAGCTTGGATTCAGGGGCCTACGAGCAGTACTTC. It codes for CASSLDSGAYEQYF.

Only one count was recorded for this clone. Other DNA sequences in this specimen translate into the identical CDR3. The V gene is TRBV7-2, the J gene TRBJ1-5; 7 bases line up with TRBD1. Germline lookup yields CDR1 SGHTA and CDR2 FQGNSA. The CDR3 covers 13 residues. V trimming: 5 bases; J trimming: 5 bases; junction bases outside the gene matches: 3. DNA for the CDR3: TGTGCCAGCAGCCCCGACAGGGATCAGCCCCAGCATTTT. It yields the protein CASSPDRDQPQHF.

The chain combines TRBV2 with TRBJ2-7; 10 bases agree with TRBD2. The germline gives CDR1 SNHLY, CDR2 FYNNEI. V gave up 8 bases and J gave up 2 bases; unmatched junction bases: 6. The CDR3 has 14 amino acids. The chain's CDR3 is CASSPLAGAYEQYF. In DNA, the CDR3 is TGTGCCAGCTCCCCCCTAGCGGGGGCCTACGAGCAGTACTTC.

This clone was seen a single time. The rearrangement uses TRBV30 and TRBJ2-1, with 8 nucleotides matching TRBD2. Germline V lookup: CDR1 GTSNPN, CDR2 SVGIG (reference sequence). J was trimmed by 1 base and V by 8 bases; bases with no gene match: 7. This CDR3 is built from 14 residues. The DNA of the CDR3 is TGTGCCCGGGGGACTAGGAGTTCCTACAATGAGCAGTTCTTC. The encoded protein is CARGTRSSYNEQFF.

The V call is TRBV2, the J call TRBJ1-1, with TRBD1 as a possible D gene (5 bases). V was clipped by 4 bases and J by 4 bases, with 10 bases between them. Per the germline V gene, CDR1 is SNHLY and CDR2 is FYNNEI. This CDR3 comprises 13 residues. CDR3 DNA: TGTGCCAGCAGTGGGGGCAGGAGCACTGAAGCTTTCTTT. This translates into CASSGGRSTEAFF.

The rearrangement links TRBV6-1 to TRBJ1-1; perhaps TRBD1 as D (5 bases). V lost 1 base to trimming and J lost 1 base, with 7 bases between them. The CDR3 has 14 amino acids. The germline CDR1 and CDR2 sequences are MNHNS and SASEGT. The CDR3, as DNA: TGTGCCAGCAGTGAAGATGGGGCGAACACTGAAGCTTTCTTT. As protein: CASSEDGANTEAFF.

V and J are TRBV6-5 and TRBJ2-3, with 7 bases identical to TRBD1. V shed 6 bases and J 5 bases; nucleotides not matched to a gene: 8. The CDR3 loop spans 14 amino acids. Germline V gives CDR1 MNHEY, CDR2 SVGAGI. The CDR3 DNA reads TGTGCCAGCAGCAACACAGGGGTTGGAGATACGCAGTATTTT. The encoded protein is CASSNTGVGDTQYF.

V and J are TRBV28 and TRBJ1-1; 8 nucleotides line up with TRBD1. Germline trimming cut 8 bases from V and 1 base from J; bases unmatched to any gene: 6. CDR3 length: 14 amino acids. In germline, CDR1 is MDHEN, CDR2 SYDVKM. The CDR3, as DNA: TGTGCCAGCGCTCTCACAGGGGGGAACACTGAAGCTTTCTTT. This codes for CASALTGGNTEAFF.

The genes are TRBV14 and TRBJ2-3; TRBD2 matches at 8 bases. The germline V gene has CDR1 SGHDN and CDR2 FVKESK. The V and J ends lost 5 bases and 2 bases, in that order; junction bases with no gene match: 15. The CDR3 is made up of 18 amino acids. The CDR3 bases are TGTGCCAGCAGCTTTAGGGGCGGCGGGGGGCCGCCCACAGATACGCAGTATTTT. Its translation is CASSFRGGGGPPTDTQYF.

The rearrangement joins TRBV29-1 to TRBJ2-7; possibly TRBD1 for D (6 bases). The length of the CDR3 is 12 residues. Germline CDR1 and CDR2: SQVTM and ANQGSEA. V was clipped by 6 bases and J by 2 bases, with 11 bases between them. The CDR3 nucleotides are TGCAGCGTGCGGACAGACCCCTACGAGCAGTACTTC. Its translation is CSVRTDPYEQYF.

This clone was counted once. The rearrangement uses TRBV5-4 and TRBJ2-2; 7 positions match TRBD2. CDR1 and CDR2 from the germline V gene are SGHNT and YYREEE (reference sequence). Trimming at V came to 0 bases and at J to 3 bases, leaving 5 bases not matched to a gene. This CDR3 has 16 amino acids. CDR3 DNA: TGTGCCAGCAGCTTGGGCGGGGGTTATTACACCGGGGAGCTGTTTTTT. Translated: CASSLGGGYYTGELFF. Full variable domain (rest looked up from reference TRBV5-4 and TRBJ2-2): ETGVTQSPTHLIKTRGQQVTLRCSSQSGHNTVSWYQQALGQGPQFIFQYYREEENGRGNFPPRFSGLQFPNYSSELNVNALELDDSALYLCASSLGGGYYTGELFFGEGSRLTVL.

This sequence joins TRBV18 and TRBJ1-4, with 7 bases identical to TRBD1. Unmatched junction bases numbered 5, after V lost 6 bases and J lost 7 bases. There are 13 residues in the CDR3. In germline, CDR1 is KGHSH, CDR2 LQKENI. The CDR3 DNA reads TGTGCCAGCTCGTACGACAGGGCTGAAAAACTGTTTTTT. Translation gives CASSYDRAEKLFF.

This clone was seen once. The chain is built from TRBV25-1 and TRBJ2-2; 8 bases fit TRBD1. V gave up 6 bases and J gave up 4 bases; unmatched junction bases: 1. This CDR3 comprises 13 residues. The V gene's germline CDR1 is MGHDK and CDR2 SYGVNS. CDR3 in amino acids: CASRQGGTGELFF. Here the CDR3 DNA reads TGTGCCAGCAGACAGGGGGGCACCGGGGAGCTGTTTTTT. The variable domain in full, with the rest retrieved from reference TRBV25-1 and TRBJ2-2, is EADIYQTPRYLVIGTGKKITLECSQTMGHDKMYWYQQDPGMELHLIHYSYGVNSTEKGDLSSESTVSRIRTEHFPLTLESARPSHTSQYLCASRQGGTGELFFGEGSRLTVL.

This clone turned up a few times. J is TRBJ2-3 and V is TRBV19, with D maybe TRBD2 (5 bases). The V end lost 3 bases, the J end lost 0 bases, and 10 bases lay between the germline ends. This CDR3 contains 15 residues. The germline V gene has CDR1 LNHDA and CDR2 SQIVND (reference sequence). CDR3 region: CASSMIALSTDTQYF. As DNA, the CDR3 is TGTGCCAGTAGTATGATAGCGTTGAGCACAGATACGCAGTATTTT.

This clone is a singleton in its sample. This rearrangement joins TRBV28 to TRBJ2-7; D is uncertain. Per the germline V gene, CDR1 is MDHEN and CDR2 is SYDVKM. The CDR3 is 13 amino acids. V shed 5 bases and J shed 3 bases, with 11 bases lying between them. DNA for the CDR3: TGTGCCAGCAGTATTCCGAGTCTCTACGAGCAGTACTTC. As protein: CASSIPSLYEQYF. Together with reference TRBV28 and TRBJ2-7, the CDR3 gives the full variable domain: DVKVTQSSRYLVKRTGEKVFLECVQDMDHENMFWYRQDPGLGLRLIYFSYDVKMKEKGDIPEGYSVSREKKERFSLILESASTNQTSMYLCASSIPSLYEQYFGPGTRLTVT.

The V call is TRBV6-4, the J call TRBJ1-1, with D maybe TRBD1 (6 bases). CDR3 length equals 15 residues. Trimming shortened V by 4 bases and J by 6 bases, and 18 bases separated the two germline ends. CDR1 is MRHNA, CDR2 SNTAGT, per germline. The chain's CDR3 is CASSASDSPGAEAFF. The CDR3 DNA reads TGTGCCAGCAGTGCCTCGGACAGCCCGGGTGCTGAAGCTTTCTTT.

This clone was found once. This chain uses TRBV10-3 with TRBJ2-5, with 10 bases identical to TRBD2. The CDR3 runs 13 residues. V lost 11 bases, J lost 2 bases, and 5 bases stayed unmatched. Germline V gives CDR1 ENHRY, CDR2 SYGVKD. The CDR3: CAVRAGGQETQYF. CDR3 bases: TGTGCCGTTCGAGCGGGGGGGCAAGAGACCCAGTACTTC.

This clone was recorded only once. The chain is built from TRBV5-5 and TRBJ1-5; D gene ambiguous. Deletions cut 4 bases from V and 3 bases from J, with 17 bases between. The length of the CDR3 is 16 residues. Germline V gene data show CDR1 as SGHKS and CDR2 as YYEKEE (reference sequence). This CDR3 is CASSIKRTRDNQPQHF. The CDR3, as DNA: TGTGCCAGCAGCATTAAGCGGACGCGGGACAATCAGCCCCAGCATTTT.

CDR3: CASSQDRGLMSYEQYF. The CDR3 DNA reads TGTGCCAGCAGCCAGGACAGGGGGCTAATGAGCTACGAGCAGTACTTC. The chain recombines TRBV5-6 with TRBJ2-7; TRBD1 agrees at 11 bases. V was clipped by 4 bases and J by 3 bases; unmatched bases: 9. Per germline, CDR1 SGHDT and CDR2 YYEEEE. The CDR3 is 16 residues long.

The J gene is TRBJ2-7, the V gene TRBV2; 9 nucleotides line up with TRBD1. CDR1 is SNHLY, CDR2 FYNNEI, per germline. The CDR3 covers 14 residues. After removal of 6 bases from V and 2 bases from J, the junction contained 5 bases not matched to a gene. CDR3: CASREGQGPYEQYF. The CDR3, as DNA: TGTGCCAGCAGAGAGGGACAGGGACCCTACGAGCAGTACTTC.

This clone was seen a few times. DNA of the CDR3: TGTGCCAGCAGTTTACCCCTTACAGGGGGCGAGCCTGGCTACACCTTC. Translation: CASSLPLTGGEPGYTF. The chain is built from TRBV28 and TRBJ1-2; 9 bases match TRBD1. From germline, CDR1 is MDHEN and CDR2 SYDVKM. The J segment lost 7 bases and the V segment lost 2 bases, leaving 11 bases of the junction unmatched. The CDR3 is 16 amino acids.